Listed here is a single T cell receptor beta chain. The antigen it binds to is not known. Qualities for individual bases were not recorded, and no much larger clone is one base off. The library came from the immunoSEQ multiplex PCR assay. TCRdb provides this immuneACCESS table in a form limited to in-frame rearrangements. Some clones are lacking; in checked studies, under half of them reflect an unresolved V gene, and why the rest are absent is not known. This sample gives over 150,000 clones in total; 90% to 95% of them show up just once. Jointly, the top ten make up 1.4% to 1.5% of the sample. V is pared back by 6 bases and J by 9 bases, with 15 bases lying between the germline termini. CDR1 MNHEY and CDR2 SMNVEV were looked up in the germline V gene (reference sequence). Measured from the cysteine to the phenylalanine, the CDR3 is 13 residues long. This entry keeps only the CDR3 DNA: 39 bases, framed from base 1.

This entry belongs to a study of control samples from healthy donors and cancer patients (dated by TCRdb to about 2020). The specimen sequenced was blood. In this chain, TRBV27 is recombined with TRBJ2-1; the D match is possibly TRBD1 or TRBD2, with 6 bases aligned in each. This receptor was obtained from a man aged 18 to 29 in good health. The nucleotides read TGTGCCAGCAGGGGGGGTTGGGGGCTTGAGCAGTTCTTC. The translation is CASRGGWGLEQFF.